This T cell receptor (beta chain) derives from a study of T and B cells in COVID-19 patients. This clonotype was found a few times. From blood, about 240-550 ng of genomic DNA served as TRB template. BIOMED2 TRB-A/B primer pools were used in multiplex TRB PCR. TCRdb analysed the multiplex PCR reads with MiXCR anew, one entry per CDR3 protein. The repertoire has about 22,000 distinct CDR3 sequences, less than 30% of them found once; the top ten carry under 3.5%. What was sequenced was blood. The clonotype originates from a human donor who had recovered from COVID-19.

The DNA of the CDR3 is TGTGCCAGCAGCTTAGAGGGACAGACCTACGAGCAGTACTTC. It encodes CASSLEGQTYEQYF. V usage is TRBV11-2 and J usage is TRBJ2-7, with TRBD1 matching over 7 bases. Losses at the gene ends were 0 bases for V and 2 bases for J; bases not matched to a gene: 1. Germline V gene lookup returns CDR1 SGHAT and CDR2 FQNNGV. CDR3 length: 14 amino acids.